This T cell receptor (beta chain) was sequenced in a study of T cell repertoires in aging, cancer and after chemotherapy. Across the whole study: Donors were grouped into six age bands spanning 30 or younger through 70 or older. Broader study findings: Healthy donors lost TCR diversity with age mainly through richness, cancer patients through richness and evenness. Lymphoid organ infiltration in hematological cancer patients may impair thymic emigration or peripheral T cell expansion. Age-matched healthy donors had significantly more diverse, less clonal blood TCR repertoires than untreated cancer patients.

The CDR3 runs to 14 residues. Trimming at V came to 10 bases and at J to 0 bases, leaving 5 bases not matched to a gene. The V gene's germline CDR1 is MNHEY and CDR2 SVGAGI. This clonotype has only a few counts. Its antigen is unidentified. A mixed TRB-A/B primer pool amplified rearranged TRB by multiplex touch-down PCR. TCRdb re-analysed the multiplex PCR reads in MiXCR, keeping a single row per CDR3 protein. Of approximately 6,600 distinct CDR3 sequences listed, about 31% were seen once; the top ten hold about two thirds. The template was genomic DNA from peripheral blood, not RNA. V gene TRBV6-5 combines with J gene TRBJ2-3, with TRBD2 identical over 9 bases. Sample: blood. The clonotype originates from a human donor with a blood cancer. The donor label of this sample is uncertain. CDR3 in amino acids: CATRLADSTDTQYF. CDR3 in DNA: TGTGCCACACGACTAGCGGATAGCACAGATACGCAGTATTTT.